What follows is one TCR beta chain and its context. What it binds is unknown. The DNA input per sorted-subset replicate PCR was about 220 ng, corresponding to 28,000 or so T cell genomes. TCRdb keeps only in-frame clones here, not all; method: immunoSEQ multiplex PCR. The table lists some 1,900,000 clones, approximately 94% of them singletons, with 1.2% in the top ten. Germline CDR1 and CDR2: LNHDA and SQIVND (reference sequence). Unmatched junction bases numbered 5, after V lost 3 bases and J lost 5 bases. This CDR3 has 14 amino acids. Naive CD8 cells lacked CD45RO and underwent positive selection for CCR7, leaving out terminally differentiated effector memory CD45RA+ cells. This entry comes from a study of shared clonotypes between healthy human individuals. Findings of the study overall: Shared clonotypes: roughly 4.7% naive CD4, around 3.7% naive CD8, 2% to 2.5% memory CD4, 0.4% to 0.45% memory CD8.

The chain carries TRBV19 and TRBJ2-7, with 9 bases identical to TRBD1. Sequenced sample: naive CD8+ T cells sorted from blood. The receptor's source is a young man in good health. CDR3 sequence reads: CASSIWTGDHEQYF. The CDR3 coding sequence is TGTGCCAGTAGTATCTGGACAGGGGACCACGAGCAGTACTTC.